Below, one T cell receptor (beta chain) is given with its context. The data derive from a study of blood T cell repertoires in COVID-19. Study at large: Acute-phase and convalescent COVID-19 samples originated in the United States, Italy and Spain.

This table comes from immunoSEQ multiplex PCR, and its TCRdb copy is limited to in-frame clones, with some not included. Here the sample spans hundreds of thousands of clones, about nine tenths being singletons. The J segment lost 0 bases and the V segment lost 7 bases, leaving 8 bases of the junction unmatched. Germline CDR1 and CDR2: LNHDA and SQIVND (reference sequence). This CDR3 spans 16 amino acids. Sample: peripheral blood. The receptor's source is a woman aged 55-70 years who had recovered from COVID-19. This chain joins TRBV19 and TRBJ1-3; 8 bases map to TRBD1. For the CDR3, the DNA is TGTGCCAGTAAGGACAGGGAAATATCCTCTGGAAACACCATATATTTT. The encoded protein is CASKDREISSGNTIYF.